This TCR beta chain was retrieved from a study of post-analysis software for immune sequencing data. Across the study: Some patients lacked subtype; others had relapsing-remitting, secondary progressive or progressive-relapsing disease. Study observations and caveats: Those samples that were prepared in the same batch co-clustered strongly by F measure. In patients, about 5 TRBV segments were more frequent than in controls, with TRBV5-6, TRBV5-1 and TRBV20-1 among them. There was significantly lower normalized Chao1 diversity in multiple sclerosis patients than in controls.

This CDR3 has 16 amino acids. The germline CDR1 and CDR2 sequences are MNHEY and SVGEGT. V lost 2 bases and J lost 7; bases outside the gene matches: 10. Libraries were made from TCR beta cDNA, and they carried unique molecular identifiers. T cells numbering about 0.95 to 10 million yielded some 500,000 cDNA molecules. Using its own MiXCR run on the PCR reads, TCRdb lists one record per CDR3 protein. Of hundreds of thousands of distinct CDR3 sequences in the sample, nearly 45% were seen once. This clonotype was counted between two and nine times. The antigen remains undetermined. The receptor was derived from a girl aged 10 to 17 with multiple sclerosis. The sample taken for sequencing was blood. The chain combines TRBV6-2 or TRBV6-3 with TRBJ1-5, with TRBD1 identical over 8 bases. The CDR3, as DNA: TGTGCCAGCAGTTACCCAGCCAGGGGGCGTGGGCAGCCCCAGCATTTT. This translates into CASSYPARGRGQPQHF.